This entry concerns a single T cell receptor (beta chain). The antigen is unknown. Using immunoSEQ multiplex PCR, the repertoire was profiled, and TCRdb retains in-frame clones only, with some absent. The table records about 140,000 clones, about 86% of them present only once. These data come from a study of T cell responses to AZD1222 COVID-19 vaccine. Findings and limits, study-wide: Clonal diversity was possibly underestimated, and the donors were mostly white British, with more females. Across spike, vaccine-associated CD4 TCRs were found, dominant at 160-218 and 743-854. Only 5 or 6 individuals given AZD1222 were seropositive at baseline.

The sequences come from peripheral blood, collected on day 0 of AZD1222 vaccination. The receptor was derived from an adult in good health.

The CDR3 DNA sequence: TGTGCCAGCATCGAGAGCTCCTACAATGAGCAGTTCTTC. Protein: CASIESSYNEQFF. The chain combines TRBV7-2 with TRBJ2-1; the D is unclear. The V gene's germline CDR1 is SGHTA and CDR2 FQGNSA. This CDR3 is built from 13 residues. Between the trimmed V and J ends, which lost 7 bases and 0 bases, there was a span of 7 bases.